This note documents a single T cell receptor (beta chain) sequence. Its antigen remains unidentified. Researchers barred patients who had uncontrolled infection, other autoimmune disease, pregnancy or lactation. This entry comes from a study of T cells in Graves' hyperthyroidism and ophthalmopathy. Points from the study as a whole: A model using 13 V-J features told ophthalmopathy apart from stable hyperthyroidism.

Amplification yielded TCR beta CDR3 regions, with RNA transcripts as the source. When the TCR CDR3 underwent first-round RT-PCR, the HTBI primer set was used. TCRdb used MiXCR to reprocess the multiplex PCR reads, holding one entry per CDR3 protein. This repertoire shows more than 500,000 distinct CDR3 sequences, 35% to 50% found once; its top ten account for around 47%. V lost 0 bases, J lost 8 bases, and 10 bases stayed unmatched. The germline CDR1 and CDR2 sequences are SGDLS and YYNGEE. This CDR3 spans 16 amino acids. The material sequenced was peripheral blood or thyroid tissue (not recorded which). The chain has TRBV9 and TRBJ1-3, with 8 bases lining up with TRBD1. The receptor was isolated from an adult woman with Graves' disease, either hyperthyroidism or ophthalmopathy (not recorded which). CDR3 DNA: TGTGCCAGCAGCGTAGGTCCGGGACAGGCCGAGGACACCATATATTTT. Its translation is CASSVGPGQAEDTIYF.